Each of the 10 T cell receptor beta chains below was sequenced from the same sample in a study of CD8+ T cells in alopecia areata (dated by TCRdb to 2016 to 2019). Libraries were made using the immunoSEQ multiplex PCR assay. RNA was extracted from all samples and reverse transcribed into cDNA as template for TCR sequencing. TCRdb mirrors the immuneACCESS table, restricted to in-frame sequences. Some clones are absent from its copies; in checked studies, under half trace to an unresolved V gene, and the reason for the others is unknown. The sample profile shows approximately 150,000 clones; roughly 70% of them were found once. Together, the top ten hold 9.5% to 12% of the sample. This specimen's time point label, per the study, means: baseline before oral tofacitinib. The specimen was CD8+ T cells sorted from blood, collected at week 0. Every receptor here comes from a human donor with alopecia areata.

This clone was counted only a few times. The CDR3 sequence: CSLRRGTGELFF. CDR3 sequence (DNA): TGCAGCCTCCGACGGGGAACCGGGGAGCTGTTTTTT. The rearrangement links TRBV29-1 to TRBJ2-2; a possible D gene is TRBD2 (5 bases). In germline, CDR1 is SQVTM, CDR2 ANQGSEA. CDR3 length equals 12 residues. Trimming shortened V by 8 bases and J by 5 bases, and 12 bases separated the two germline ends.

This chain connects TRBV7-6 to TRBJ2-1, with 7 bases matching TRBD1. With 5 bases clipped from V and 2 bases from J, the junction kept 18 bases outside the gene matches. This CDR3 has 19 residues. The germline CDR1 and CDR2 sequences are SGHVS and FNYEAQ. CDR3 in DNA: TGTGCCAGCAGCCAATTAGCCCCCCACACAGGGGCAGCCTACAATGAGCAGTTCTTC. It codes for CASSQLAPHTGAAYNEQFF.

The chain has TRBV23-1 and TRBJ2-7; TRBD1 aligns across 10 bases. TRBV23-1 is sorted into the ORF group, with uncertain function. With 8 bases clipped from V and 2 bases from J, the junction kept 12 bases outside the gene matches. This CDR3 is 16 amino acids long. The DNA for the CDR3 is TGCGCCAGCTGCCCAGTTCCGGGACAGGGGACCTACGAGCAGTACTTC. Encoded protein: CASCPVPGQGTYEQYF.

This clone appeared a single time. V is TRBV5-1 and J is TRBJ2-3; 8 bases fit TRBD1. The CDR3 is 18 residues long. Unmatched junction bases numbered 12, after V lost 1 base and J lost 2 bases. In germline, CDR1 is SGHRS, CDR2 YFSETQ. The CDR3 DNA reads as TGCGCCAGCAGCTTGCCCCTCCTGACAGGGGATAACACAGATACGCAGTATTTT. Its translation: CASSLPLLTGDNTDTQYF.

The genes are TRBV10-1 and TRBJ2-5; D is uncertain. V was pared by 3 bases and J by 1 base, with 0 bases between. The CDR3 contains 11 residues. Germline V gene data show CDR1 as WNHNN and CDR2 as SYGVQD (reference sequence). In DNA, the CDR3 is TGCGCCAGCAGTGACCAAGAGACCCAGTACTTC. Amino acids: CASSDQETQYF.

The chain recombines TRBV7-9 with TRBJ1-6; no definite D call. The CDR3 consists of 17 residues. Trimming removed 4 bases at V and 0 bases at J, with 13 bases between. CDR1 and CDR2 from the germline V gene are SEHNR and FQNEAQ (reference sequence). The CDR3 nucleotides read TGTGCCAGCAGCTCGGAGGACGGAAGCTCCTATAATTCACCCCTCCACTTT. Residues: CASSSEDGSSYNSPLHF.

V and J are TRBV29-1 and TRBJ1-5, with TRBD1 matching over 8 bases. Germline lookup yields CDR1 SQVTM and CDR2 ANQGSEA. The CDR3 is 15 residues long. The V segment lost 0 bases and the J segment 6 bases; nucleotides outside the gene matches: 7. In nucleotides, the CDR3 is TGCAGCGTTGAAGATGGGCAGGGGGCAGGTCAGCCCCAGCATTTT. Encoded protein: CSVEDGQGAGQPQHF.

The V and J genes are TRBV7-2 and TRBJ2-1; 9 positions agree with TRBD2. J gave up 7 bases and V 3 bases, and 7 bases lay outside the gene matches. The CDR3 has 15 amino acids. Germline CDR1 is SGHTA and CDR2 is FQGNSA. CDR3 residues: CASSFIAGAHNEQFF. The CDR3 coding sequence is TGTGCCAGCAGCTTTATAGCGGGGGCTCATAATGAGCAGTTCTTC.

The CDR3 DNA is TGTGCCAGCAGCCCCCTCACTAGCGGGACCTACGAGCAGTACTTC. This codes for CASSPLTSGTYEQYF. This chain joins TRBV7-9 and TRBJ2-7, with TRBD2 identical over 10 bases. The CDR3 runs to 15 residues. J was trimmed by 2 bases and V by 5 bases; bases with no gene match: 6. From germline, CDR1 is SEHNR and CDR2 FQNEAQ (reference sequence).

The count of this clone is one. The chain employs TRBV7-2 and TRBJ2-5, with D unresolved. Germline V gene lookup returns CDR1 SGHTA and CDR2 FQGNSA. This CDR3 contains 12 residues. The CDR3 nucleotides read TGTGACCAGATACGGTGGGAAGAGACCCAGTACTTC. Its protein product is CDQIRWEETQYF.